This T cell receptor beta chain originates from a study of T-cell reconstitution after alpha-beta-depleted transplantation in children. The authors prepared the TCRbeta library with unique molecular identifiers. TCRdb fed the PCR reads into MiXCR, producing one record per CDR3 protein. The sample contains approximately 400,000 distinct CDR3 sequences, around 9.9% of which appear only once. The V end was cut by 2 bases, the J end by 2 bases, with 7 bases between. Per germline, CDR1 MNHEY and CDR2 SMNVEV (reference sequence). The CDR3 is 13 amino acids. This sequence joins TRBV27 and TRBJ2-7, with unresolved D. This TCR derives from a human donor who donated a stem cell graft to a child with acute myeloid leukemia. Source: PBMCs from the stem cell graft donor, taken from the stem cell graft. The CDR3 sequence is CASSLAATYEQYF. CDR3 sequence (DNA): TGTGCCAGCAGTTTAGCGGCCACCTACGAGCAGTACTTC.